The next 8 T cell receptor beta chains were all read from a single sample in a study of T cell responses to AZD1222 COVID-19 vaccine. Repertoires were generated with immunoSEQ multiplex PCR, while TCRdb's copy carries only in-frame clones and drops some. This table holds almost 50,000 clones, roughly three quarters found once. The material sequenced was peripheral blood, taken on day 0 of MenACWY control vaccination. The receptors here all came from an adult in good health.

V usage is TRBV5-1 and J usage is TRBJ2-7; 8 bases are shared with TRBD2. Trimming took 0 bases from V and 5 from J; bases not matched to a gene: 10. Germline V gives CDR1 SGHRS, CDR2 YFSETQ. The CDR3 is made up of 16 amino acids. CDR3 DNA sequence: TGCGCCAGCAGCTTGGTCCTTCGCGGGAGGCGAGACGAGCAGTACTTC. Translating it yields CASSLVLRGRRDEQYF.

This clone has only a few counts. The chain joins TRBV4-1 to TRBJ2-3; 11 nucleotides line up with TRBD2. Germline CDR1 is MGHRA and CDR2 is YSYEKL. CDR3 size: 17 residues. V lost 3 bases, J lost 5 bases, and 10 bases stayed unmatched. The CDR3 DNA reads as TGCGCCAGCAGCCAGGACACTAGCGGGAGATTGGGAGATACGCAGTATTTT. Protein sequence: CASSQDTSGRLGDTQYF.

The table lists this clone with a few counts. The V and J genes are TRBV27 and TRBJ1-2; 7 positions agree with TRBD1. Germline V gene lookup returns CDR1 MNHEY and CDR2 SMNVEV (reference sequence). The CDR3 is 14 residues long. The junction had 8 bases not matched to a gene; V was cut back by 2 bases and J by 8 bases. This chain's CDR3 is CASSLRGGLGGYTF. The DNA of the CDR3 is TGTGCCAGCAGTTTAAGAGGGGGCTTAGGGGGCTACACCTTC.

CDR3 region: CASSLEQGYGYTF. The CDR3 DNA reads TGTGCCAGCAGCCTAGAGCAGGGGTATGGCTACACCTTC. The chain employs TRBV6-5 and TRBJ1-2, with D tentatively TRBD1 (6 bases). Trimming took 6 bases from V and 5 from J, leaving 13 bases between them. The CDR3 loop spans 13 amino acids. Germline V gene lookup returns CDR1 MNHEY and CDR2 SVGAGI.

A few counts support this clone. The V and J genes are TRBV6-1 and TRBJ2-5, with D maybe TRBD2 (6 bases). CDR1 is MNHNS and CDR2 is SASEGT in the germline V gene. CDR3 length equals 16 residues. Trimming stripped 0 bases from V and 6 bases from J, with 17 bases between. In nucleotides, the CDR3 is TGTGCCAGCAGTGAAGCGAGCCTAGCGAAACTCAAGACCCAGTACTTC. Amino acid sequence: CASSEASLAKLKTQYF.

The DNA of the CDR3 is TGCGCCAGCAGCTTGGAAACAGGGATGTCTGAAGCTTTCTTT. Protein product: CASSLETGMSEAFF. This chain links TRBV5-1 with TRBJ1-1; D might be TRBD1 (6 bases). The CDR3 runs 14 residues. Germline CDR1 reads SGHRS; CDR2 reads YFSETQ. The V gene lost 0 bases and the J gene lost 6 bases, with 12 bases spanning the gap.

The rearrangement uses TRBV19 and TRBJ2-2; perhaps TRBD2 as D (5 bases). Germline CDR1 and CDR2: LNHDA and SQIVND (reference sequence). This CDR3 contains 12 residues. V was cut by 6 bases and J by 7 bases, with 9 bases left in between. The CDR3 region is CASRRADGELFF. The CDR3 DNA reads TGTGCCAGTAGGAGGGCCGACGGGGAGCTGTTTTTT.

V usage is TRBV6-5 and J usage is TRBJ1-2; 9 bases line up with TRBD1. The V gene end was trimmed by 0 bases and the J gene end by 4 bases; junction bases not matched to a gene: 6. This CDR3 region has 16 residues. CDR1 is MNHEY and CDR2 is SVGAGI in the germline V gene. CDR3 sequence reads: CASSYSQGARSYGYTF. The DNA for the CDR3 is TGTGCCAGCAGTTACTCACAGGGGGCGAGGAGCTATGGCTACACCTTC.